This TCR beta chain came from a study of identical twins. A universal primer site was incorporated via template switching, and the cDNA contained unique molecular identifiers. MiXCR was run by TCRdb on the 5' RACE reads, yielding one entry per CDR3 protein. The data contain 690,000 or so distinct CDR3 sequences, 8.6% of them singletons. Overall study findings and caveats: Twin-shared out-of-frame alpha sequences showed excess low generation probability. Findings depended on cross-sectional statistics rather than tracking the same donors. There were fewer insertions in abundant cord blood beta clonotypes, but memory repertoires showed no such pattern.

Per the germline V gene, CDR1 is MNHEY and CDR2 is SVGAGI. Trimming removed 2 bases from V and 7 bases from J; junction bases left unmatched: 9. The CDR3 is made up of 16 amino acids. This clonotype was observed at least ten times. What it recognizes is unknown. This sample also appeared in a second study, on yellow fever vaccine responses in identical twins.

This clonotype was obtained from a woman aged 18-29 years in good health. The specimen sequenced was PBMCs. V usage is TRBV6-5 and J usage is TRBJ2-7; 12 nucleotides align to TRBD1. In DNA form, the CDR3 reads TGTGCCAGCAGTTACGCCCCGGGACAGGGGGCTCGGGAGCAGTACTTC. It translates to CASSYAPGQGAREQYF.